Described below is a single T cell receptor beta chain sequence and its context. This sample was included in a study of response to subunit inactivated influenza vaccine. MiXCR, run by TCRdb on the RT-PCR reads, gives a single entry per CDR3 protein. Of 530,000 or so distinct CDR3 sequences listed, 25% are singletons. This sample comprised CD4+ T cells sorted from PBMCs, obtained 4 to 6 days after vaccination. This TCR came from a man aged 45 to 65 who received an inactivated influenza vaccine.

The CDR3 spells CASRKTGSPQGINSPLHF. In DNA, the CDR3 is TGTGCCAGCAGAAAGACGGGGAGCCCACAAGGGATAAATTCACCCCTCCACTTT. This sequence joins TRBV6-1 and TRBJ1-6; D remains unclear. The CDR3 loop spans 18 amino acids. Germline CDR1 reads MNHNS; CDR2 reads SASEGT. Trimming removed 6 bases at V and 7 bases at J, with 25 bases between.